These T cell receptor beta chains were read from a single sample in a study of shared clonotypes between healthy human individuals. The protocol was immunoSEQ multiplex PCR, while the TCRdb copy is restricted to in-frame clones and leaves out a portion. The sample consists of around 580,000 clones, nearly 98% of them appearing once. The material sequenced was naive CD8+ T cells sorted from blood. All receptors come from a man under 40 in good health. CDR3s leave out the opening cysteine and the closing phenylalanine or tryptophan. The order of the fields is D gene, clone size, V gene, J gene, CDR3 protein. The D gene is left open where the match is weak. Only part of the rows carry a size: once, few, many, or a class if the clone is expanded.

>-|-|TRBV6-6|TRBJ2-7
ASSYSTVYEQY
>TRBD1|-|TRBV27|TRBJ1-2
ASSPTTGGFYGYT
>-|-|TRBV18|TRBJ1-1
ASSPVLRERSNTEAF
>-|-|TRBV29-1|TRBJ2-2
SVRAVDTGELF
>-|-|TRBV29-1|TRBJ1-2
SVDKQGLNYGYT
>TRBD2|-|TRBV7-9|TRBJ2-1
ASSSDESSGRFHEQF
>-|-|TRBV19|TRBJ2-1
ASSGTGATYNEQF
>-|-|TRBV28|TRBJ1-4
ASSPFSPDRMHEKLF
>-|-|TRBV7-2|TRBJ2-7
ASSLSPRVDEQY
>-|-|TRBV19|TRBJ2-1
ASSILEGTYNEQF
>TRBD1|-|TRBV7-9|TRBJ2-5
ASSLLGQGASETQY
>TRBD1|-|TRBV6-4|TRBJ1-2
ASSSDRGYGYT
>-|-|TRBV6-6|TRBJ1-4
ASTADATNEKLF
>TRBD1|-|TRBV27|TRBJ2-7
ASSVHRGNNEQY
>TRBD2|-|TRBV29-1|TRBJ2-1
SVELADSYNEQF
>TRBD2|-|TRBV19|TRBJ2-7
ASRATSGTPYEQY
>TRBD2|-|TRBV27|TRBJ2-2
ASTPAGGNTGELF
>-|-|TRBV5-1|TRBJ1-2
ASSENYGYT
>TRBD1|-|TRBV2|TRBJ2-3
ASSGTGVASGSPSGDTQY
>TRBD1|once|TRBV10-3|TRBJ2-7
AINPTDRGLYEQY
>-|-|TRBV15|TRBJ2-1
ATSRAPSAGLTYNEQF
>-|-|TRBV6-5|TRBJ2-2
ASSFRPTGELF
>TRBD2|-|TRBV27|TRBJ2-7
ASRGLAGSYEQY
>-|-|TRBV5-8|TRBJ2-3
ASSFGTDTQY
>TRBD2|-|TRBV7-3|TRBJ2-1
ASSLRGLAGGYEDEQF
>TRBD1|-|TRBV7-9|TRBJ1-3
ASSLGQGANNTIY
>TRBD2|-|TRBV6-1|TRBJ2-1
ASFPDSGYNNEQF
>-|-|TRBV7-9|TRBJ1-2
ASSLEPSGWFGYT